This TCR beta chain was captured in a study of blood T cell repertoires in COVID-19. Study in general: Whether acute or convalescent, the COVID-19 samples came from the United States, Italy and Spain. Sources were T cells, B-cell-depleted T cells, or PBMCs; the material itself was cDNA or gDNA.

Germline lookup yields CDR1 SGHRS and CDR2 YFSETQ. The CDR3 loop spans 14 amino acids. The V and J ends lost 0 bases and 2 bases, in that order; junction bases with no gene match: 2. The authors' processing: By means of reference gene primer amplification, nucleated cell counts were estimated. Repertoires were generated with immunoSEQ multiplex PCR, while TCRdb's copy carries only in-frame clones and drops some. That table gives V, J and clone size, and the DNA gave D and trimming. The data hold some 170,000 clones, with 70% to 80% observed a single time. The sample comprised peripheral blood. The clonotype originates from a man in his fifties or sixties with acute or convalescent COVID-19. The rearrangement uses TRBV5-1 and TRBJ2-7, with 7 nucleotides matching TRBD2. CDR3 sequence reads: CASSLASGAYEQYF. The CDR3 DNA is TGCGCCAGCAGCTTGGCCAGCGGGGCCTACGAGCAGTACTTC.